The subject of this entry is one T cell receptor (beta chain). What it binds is not known. Germline CDR1 and CDR2: SGHVS and FQNEAQ. The trim removed 7 bases at V and 3 bases at J, leaving 10 bases unmatched. CDR3 length: 15 residues. The sample belongs to a study of T cells in Graves' hyperthyroidism and ophthalmopathy. Across the study: Sampling of peripheral blood happened at initial diagnosis, prior to any treatment. Study-wide findings and caveats: Ophthalmopathy and stable hyperthyroidism were separated by a 13 V-J model.

Under 3 months was the duration of disease in ophthalmopathy patients, who also had a Clinical Activity Score of at least 3 and a NOSPECS grade of at least 4. Amplification yielded TCR beta CDR3 regions, with RNA transcripts as the source. Researchers ran a first-round RT-PCR on the TCR CDR3 using the HTBI primer set. In TCRdb, the multiplex PCR reads were re-called with MiXCR into one record per CDR3 protein. The repertoire holds 410,000 or so distinct CDR3 sequences, with approximately 15% as singletons. The sequencing sample was made of blood. The chain is built from TRBV7-8 and TRBJ2-5; 8 nucleotides align to TRBD2. The sequence derives from a man between 18 and 35 years old with Graves' ophthalmopathy. The CDR3 sequence: CASTQSQAGEETQYF. CDR3 coding DNA: TGTGCCAGCACCCAAAGCCAAGCGGGGGAAGAGACCCAGTACTTC.